These 21 T cell receptor beta chains were sequenced from one sample in a study of cytomegalovirus exposure and HLA in healthy donors. A multiplex PCR was run with 60 Vbeta primers and 13 Jbeta primers. TCRdb's copy holds only in-frame clones and misses some; the assay was immunoSEQ multiplex PCR. Of around 65,000 clones in the sample, approximately 81% were seen once. Sequencing input: PBMCs. These receptors all stem from a woman in her 30s in good health and CMV-seropositive.

This clone occurred a few times. This chain uses TRBV10-2 with TRBJ2-1; 14 bases are shared with TRBD2. After removal of 5 bases from V and 8 bases from J, the junction contained 5 bases not matched to a gene. The CDR3 spans 15 residues. From germline, CDR1 is WSHSY and CDR2 SAAADI. CDR3 sequence (DNA): TGCGCCAGCAGTCCCGGGACTAGCGGGAGTGATGAGCAGTTCTTC. It codes for CASSPGTSGSDEQFF.

The chain combines TRBV19 with TRBJ2-2, with 12 bases lining up with TRBD2. Germline CDR1 and CDR2: LNHDA and SQIVND (reference sequence). The J segment lost 2 bases and the V segment lost 4 bases, leaving 5 bases of the junction unmatched. This CDR3 comprises 17 residues. Here the CDR3 reads CASSRLGLAGNTGELFF. Here the CDR3 DNA reads TGTGCCAGTAGTAGACTCGGACTAGCGGGAAACACCGGGGAGCTGTTTTTT.

The chain recombines TRBV28 with TRBJ1-1, with D possibly being TRBD1 (5 bases). Trimming removed 5 bases at V and 1 base at J, with 20 bases between. Germline-derived CDR1 and CDR2 are MDHEN and SYDVKM. The CDR3 sequence is 17 residues long. The CDR3: CASSPFTGGLKNTEAFF. The CDR3 DNA reads as TGTGCCAGCAGTCCTTTCACCGGGGGACTCAAGAACACTGAAGCTTTCTTT.

V and J are TRBV6-1 and TRBJ1-6; TRBD1 aligns across 8 bases. The trim removed 4 bases at V and 10 bases at J, leaving 6 bases unmatched. The CDR3 length is 14 residues. CDR1 is MNHNS, CDR2 SASEGT, per germline. The CDR3 loop is CASSVAGGYSPLHF. CDR3 bases: TGTGCCAGCAGTGTGGCAGGGGGCTACTCACCCCTCCACTTT.

This chain joins TRBV27 and TRBJ1-2; D call uncertain. The CDR3 loop spans 13 amino acids. V was cut by 3 bases and J by 6 bases, with 11 bases left in between. The germline V gene has CDR1 MNHEY and CDR2 SMNVEV (reference sequence). CDR3 sequence reads: CASSFRGLDGYTF. The CDR3, as DNA: TGTGCCAGCAGTTTTCGGGGATTGGATGGCTACACCTTC.

The chain employs TRBV5-6 and TRBJ1-1; a possible D gene is TRBD1 (5 bases). Germline loops: CDR1 SGHDT, CDR2 YYEEEE. The ends were cut back, 2 bases at V and 4 bases at J, with 12 bases in the middle. The CDR3 runs to 14 residues. CDR3 protein: CASSFGGGGTEAFF. CDR3 DNA sequence: TGTGCCAGCAGCTTCGGGGGGGGAGGCACTGAAGCTTTCTTT.

This clone was seen a handful of times. This chain joins TRBV5-5 and TRBJ1-5; D gene unclear. The CDR3 spans 13 residues. Germline V gene data show CDR1 as SGHKS and CDR2 as YYEKEE (reference sequence). Trimming took 0 bases from V and 6 from J, leaving 7 bases between them. The CDR3 DNA reads as TGTGCCAGCAGCTTGGAAGGAGCTCAGCCCCAGCATTTT. Encoded protein: CASSLEGAQPQHF.

The chain uses TRBV7-3 and TRBJ2-1, with 9 bases that match TRBD2. The V and J ends lost 0 bases and 15 bases, in that order; junction bases with no gene match: 9. CDR3 length equals 14 residues. Germline lookup yields CDR1 SGHTA and CDR2 FQGTGA. This chain's CDR3 is CASSLTVSGSVWFF. The DNA for the CDR3 is TGTGCCAGCAGCTTAACGGTTAGCGGGAGTGTATGGTTCTTC.

Only one count was recorded for this clone. The rearrangement joins TRBV4-1 to TRBJ1-5; D not resolved. This CDR3 contains 15 residues. V was shortened by 1 base and J by 7 bases, with 14 bases between the two germline ends. The germline CDR1 and CDR2 sequences are MGHRA and YSYEKL. The chain's CDR3 is CASSQGSGERQPQHF. The CDR3 coding sequence is TGCGCCAGCAGCCAAGGCTCCGGGGAACGACAGCCCCAGCATTTT.

The chain has TRBV27 and TRBJ2-3; TRBD2 aligns across 7 bases. V dropped 0 bases and J dropped 2; count of bases not matched to a gene: 2. CDR1 and CDR2 (germline): MNHEY, SMNVEV (reference sequence). The CDR3 totals 15 residues. The CDR3, as DNA: TGTGCCAGCAGTTTATCTAGCGGGTACACAGATACGCAGTATTTT. Encoded protein: CASSLSSGYTDTQYF.

The chain is built from TRBV15 and TRBJ2-7, with D maybe TRBD2 (5 bases). Deletions cut 0 bases from V and 9 bases from J, with 21 bases between. This CDR3 has 16 residues. Per germline, CDR1 LNHNV and CDR2 YYDKDF (reference sequence). CDR3 sequence: CATSRDLSGWGIGQYF. CDR3 in DNA: TGTGCCACCAGCAGAGATTTATCGGGGTGGGGAATCGGGCAGTACTTC.

This clone was detected only once. The chain carries TRBV7-2 and TRBJ2-2; 10 nucleotides match TRBD2. The CDR3 covers 16 residues. Germline V gene sequence: CDR1 SGHTA, CDR2 FQGNSA. The V and J ends lost 1 base and 5 bases, in that order; junction bases with no gene match: 4. The DNA for the CDR3 is TGTGCCAGCAGCTTAGTAGCGGGAGGAAGAACCGGGGAGCTGTTTTTT. It specifies CASSLVAGGRTGELFF.

The chain couples TRBV7-6 to TRBJ2-1; D might be TRBD2 (5 bases). Germline CDR1 reads SGHVS; CDR2 reads FNYEAQ. This CDR3 is built from 14 residues. V lost 3 bases and J 0 bases, leaving 6 bases between the germline ends. The CDR3 coding sequence is TGTGCCAGCAGCTTGGGGAGCTCCTACAATGAGCAGTTCTTC. It translates to CASSLGSSYNEQFF.

A few counts support this clone. This chain connects TRBV19 to TRBJ1-1; 9 bases line up with TRBD1. CDR1 and CDR2 (germline): LNHDA, SQIVND (reference sequence). The V and J ends lost 10 bases and 7 bases, in that order; junction bases with no gene match: 4. The CDR3 totals 11 residues. The DNA of the CDR3 is TGTGCCATTGGGACAGGGCTTGAAGCTTTCTTT. This encodes CAIGTGLEAFF.

The V and J genes are TRBV7-8 and TRBJ2-2; perhaps TRBD2 as D (6 bases). V gave up 3 bases and J gave up 4 bases, with 15 bases separating them. Germline CDR1 is SGHVS and CDR2 is FQNEAQ. The CDR3 has 16 amino acids. CDR3 nucleotides: TGTGCCAGCAGCTTTTTGTCGCGGGGCTCCACCGGGGAGCTGTTTTTT. Protein product: CASSFLSRGSTGELFF.

The chain carries TRBV5-1 and TRBJ2-5; 13 bases map to TRBD2. Germline V gene data show CDR1 as SGHRS and CDR2 as YFSETQ. The junction had 21 bases not matched to a gene; V was cut back by 2 bases and J by 2 bases. This CDR3 contains 22 residues. The CDR3 is CASSFFLGLAGSENQLQETQYF. The DNA of the CDR3 is TGCGCCAGCAGCTTTTTTCTGGGACTAGCGGGAAGCGAGAATCAACTTCAAGAGACCCAGTACTTC.

The V call is TRBV5-1, the J call TRBJ2-7; D perhaps matches TRBD2 (6 bases). Germline V CDR1 and CDR2: SGHRS, YFSETQ. There are 15 residues in the CDR3. Between the trimmed V and J ends, which lost 2 bases and 0 bases, there was a span of 12 bases. The CDR3 protein is CASSLDGTVSYEQYF. Written as DNA, the CDR3 is TGCGCCAGCAGCTTAGACGGGACTGTCTCCTACGAGCAGTACTTC.

The chain recombines TRBV21-1 with TRBJ2-3; TRBD2 reflects the table's D call only, with no check against the DNA. TRBV21-1 is termed a pseudogene. The CDR3 is 18 amino acids. This chain's CDR3 is CASSNSSGRLGQTDTQYF. The CDR3 nucleotides are TGTGCCAGCAGCAACTCTAGCGGGAGATTAGGGCAAACAGATACGCAGTATTTT.

The chain is built from TRBV4-2 and TRBJ2-2, with 8 nucleotides matching TRBD1. V was clipped by 2 bases and J by 6 bases; unmatched bases: 8. The CDR3 is made up of 16 amino acids. Germline assignment: CDR1 LGHNA and CDR2 YNFKEQ. The CDR3 region is CASSQLDRGNAGELFF. CDR3 sequence (DNA): TGTGCCAGCAGCCAACTTGACAGGGGAAACGCCGGGGAGCTGTTTTTT.

The sample holds many counts of this clone. The J gene is TRBJ2-5, the V gene TRBV5-1; TRBD1 agrees at 8 bases. The CDR3 spans 17 residues. Germline CDR1 SGHRS, CDR2 YFSETQ. Trimming at V came to 1 base and at J to 2 bases, leaving 10 bases not matched to a gene. CDR3 in DNA: TGCGCCAGCAGCTTGCGTCAGGGGGCATCGAGGCAAGAGACCCAGTACTTC. This codes for CASSLRQGASRQETQYF.

The V call is TRBV6-5, the J call TRBJ2-1; 7 bases match TRBD1. The V segment lost 4 bases and the J segment 8 bases; nucleotides outside the gene matches: 5. The CDR3 has 13 amino acids. Germline V gene lookup returns CDR1 MNHEY and CDR2 SVGAGI. The CDR3 sequence: CASSFDRDYEQFF. Here the CDR3 DNA reads TGTGCCAGCAGTTTCGACAGGGATTATGAGCAGTTCTTC.